The 19 T cell receptor beta chains in this list originate from one sample, sequenced in a study of graft-versus-host responses after intestinal transplantation. Assay: immunoSEQ multiplex PCR; the TCRdb copy retains only in-frame clones and omits some. The data contain more than 9,500 clones, approximately 90% of them singletons. The sample's time point: postoperative day 105 after intestinal transplantation (dayNNNN = postoperative day). The sample here was PBMCs, taken 105 days after intestinal transplantation. All receptors derive from a human patient who received an intestinal transplant, so some T cells may come from the graft donor.

The chain links TRBV4-1 to TRBJ2-7; D may be TRBD2 (6 bases). CDR3 length: 14 amino acids. V lost 0 bases and J lost 2, with 8 bases in between. Germline V gives CDR1 MGHRA, CDR2 YSYEKL. The CDR3 nucleotides are TGCGCCAGCAGCCAAGAGGGGGGTACCTACGAGCAGTACTTC. This codes for CASSQEGGTYEQYF.

This clone was counted a single time. The chain uses TRBV11-2 and TRBJ2-7; 8 bases agree with TRBD2. The V and J ends lost 5 bases and 2 bases, in that order; junction bases with no gene match: 8. Germline values: CDR1 SGHAT, CDR2 FQNNGV. This CDR3 is built from 15 residues. The chain's CDR3 is CASSPLAGPTYEQYF. CDR3 in DNA: TGTGCCAGCAGCCCATTAGCGGGGCCAACCTACGAGCAGTACTTC.

This sequence joins TRBV7-9 and TRBJ2-7; D possibly corresponds to TRBD2 (6 bases). V was shortened by 5 bases and J by 3 bases, with 14 bases between the two germline ends. The germline V gene encodes CDR1 SEHNR and CDR2 FQNEAQ (reference sequence). The CDR3 length is 14 residues. CDR3 coding DNA: TGTGCCAGCAGCCAGGGATCGGGAGACTACGAGCAGTACTTC. Amino acid sequence: CASSQGSGDYEQYF.

The rearrangement links TRBV11-2 to TRBJ2-5, with no clear D. Germline loops: CDR1 SGHAT, CDR2 FQNNGV. The CDR3 contains 13 residues. V gave up 7 bases and J gave up 5 bases, with 14 bases separating them. CDR3 nucleotide sequence: TGTGCCAGCACCTCCATTAGATCTGAGACCCAGTACTTC. Translated: CASTSIRSETQYF.

The V and J genes are TRBV2 and TRBJ2-7; D assignment may be TRBD1 or TRBD2 (5 bases each). This CDR3 is built from 14 residues. Germline CDR1 and CDR2: SNHLY and FYNNEI. The V and J ends lost 5 bases and 1 base respectively, with 12 bases between them. In DNA, the CDR3 is TGTGCCAGCAGTTACAGGACTCTGTCCTACGAGCAGTACTTC. Amino acid sequence: CASSYRTLSYEQYF.

The chain is built from TRBV2 and TRBJ2-3; 11 nucleotides line up with TRBD2. The CDR3 covers 16 residues. Losses at the gene ends were 4 bases for V and 5 bases for J; bases not matched to a gene: 8. Germline lookup yields CDR1 SNHLY and CDR2 FYNNEI. As DNA, the CDR3 is TGTGCCAGCAGTGCAACTAGCGGGAGAAGAGGAGATACGCAGTATTTT. Its protein product is CASSATSGRRGDTQYF.

This clone came up a few times. V is TRBV2 and J is TRBJ1-6; unclear D gene. Germline CDR1 and CDR2: SNHLY and FYNNEI. V lost 3 bases, J lost 1 base, and 1 base lay in between. The CDR3 runs to 13 residues. The DNA for the CDR3 is TGTGCCAGCAGTGAGTCCTATAATTCACCCCTCCACTTT. This encodes CASSESYNSPLHF.

The chain has TRBV5-1 and TRBJ1-4, with 8 positions matching TRBD1. In germline, CDR1 is SGHRS, CDR2 YFSETQ. V was pared by 4 bases and J by 6 bases, with 11 bases of the junction left unmatched. The CDR3 runs to 16 residues. The CDR3 sequence is CASSQGAVSRDEKLFF. CDR3 in DNA: TGCGCCAGCAGCCAGGGGGCGGTTTCGAGAGATGAAAAACTGTTTTTT. Using reference TRBV5-1 and TRBJ1-4 for the parts outside the CDR3, the full variable domain is KAGVTQTPRYLIKTRGQQVTLSCSPISGHRSVSWYQQTPGQGLQFLFEYFSETQRNKGNFPGRFSGRQFSNSRSEMNVSTLELGDSALYLCASSQGAVSRDEKLFFGSGTQLSVL.

The chain uses TRBV7-9 and TRBJ2-3; no clear D gene. The CDR3 is 12 amino acids. Germline V lookup: CDR1 SEHNR, CDR2 FQNEAQ (reference sequence). V was cut by 5 bases and J by 4 bases, with 7 bases left in between. The CDR3 nucleotides are TGTGCCAGCAGCCCAAGCTCAGATACGCAGTATTTT. Protein: CASSPSSDTQYF.

The chain has TRBV4-1 and TRBJ2-3; tentatively, D is TRBD1 or TRBD2 (5 bases each). Trimming removed 0 bases at V and 5 bases at J, with 27 bases between. The CDR3 totals 20 residues. The germline V gene has CDR1 MGHRA and CDR2 YSYEKL. CDR3 protein: CASSQEWAPMEAGWGDTQYF. The CDR3 DNA sequence: TGCGCCAGCAGCCAAGAGTGGGCCCCTATGGAGGCAGGGTGGGGAGATACGCAGTATTTT.

This chain connects TRBV9 to TRBJ2-3; TRBD2 might be the D (6 bases). Per germline, CDR1 SGDLS and CDR2 YYNGEE. The CDR3 length is 15 residues. Trimming took off 1 base at V and 8 bases at J, with 17 bases between the two ends. The CDR3 is CASSVSGGRRGTQYF. In nucleotides, the CDR3 is TGTGCCAGCAGCGTATCCGGAGGTCGGCGGGGTACGCAGTATTTT.

V usage is TRBV2 and J usage is TRBJ2-6; D might be TRBD1 (6 bases). The length of the CDR3 is 15 residues. Looked up from germline, CDR1 is SNHLY and CDR2 is FYNNEI. The V end lost 9 bases, the J end lost 1 base, and 13 bases lay between the germline ends. The CDR3 nucleotides are TGTGCCAGTGACAGGCTCCGTTCTGGGGCCAACGTCCTGACTTTC. It specifies CASDRLRSGANVLTF.

The V and J genes are TRBV5-4 and TRBJ2-1; D unclear. CDR1 and CDR2 from the germline V gene are SGHNT and YYREEE (reference sequence). The length of the CDR3 is 13 residues. Trimming left V 4 bases short and J 5 bases short, with 10 bases between. The CDR3 here is CASSTDRNNEQFF. In nucleotides, the CDR3 is TGTGCCAGCAGCACGGACCGGAACAATGAGCAGTTCTTC.

The chain joins TRBV6-1 to TRBJ2-5; 7 bases align to TRBD1. The CDR3 consists of 15 residues. Germline-derived CDR1 and CDR2 are MNHNS and SASEGT. V lost 5 bases and J lost 5; bases outside the gene matches: 11. The CDR3 is CASSWGIQGLETQYF. CDR3 in DNA: TGTGCCAGCAGTTGGGGAATACAGGGGCTTGAGACCCAGTACTTC.

This clone showed up just once. The chain uses TRBV11-3 and TRBJ2-1; D perhaps matches TRBD2 (5 bases). Deletions cut 1 base from V and 4 bases from J, with 11 bases between. The CDR3 is 15 amino acids. Germline assignment: CDR1 SGHNT and CDR2 YENEEA. The CDR3 loop reads CASSLGRTGYNEQFF. CDR3 in DNA: TGTGCCAGCAGCTTAGGCCGAACGGGGTACAATGAGCAGTTCTTC.

This chain connects TRBV6-5 to TRBJ1-5; D may be TRBD1 (5 bases). Germline-derived CDR1 and CDR2 are MNHEY and SVGAGI. V gave up 9 bases and J gave up 1 base, with 13 bases separating them. The CDR3 totals 14 residues. The CDR3, as DNA: TGTGCCAGTAGGCCCGGGGGGAGCAATCAGCCCCAGCATTTT. This sequence encodes CASRPGGSNQPQHF.

The chain has TRBV15 and TRBJ2-5; 10 nucleotides agree with TRBD2. CDR1 is LNHNV, CDR2 YYDKDF, per germline (reference sequence). This CDR3 is built from 15 residues. The trim removed 0 bases at V and 4 bases at J, leaving 2 bases unmatched. For the CDR3, the DNA is TGTGCCACCAGCAGAGAAGCGGGGGGGCCAGAGACCCAGTACTTC. Translating gives CATSREAGGPETQYF.

The CDR3, as DNA: TGCAGCGTTGAACCAGGGCACAACTCCTACGAGCAGTACTTC. Protein sequence: CSVEPGHNSYEQYF. The rearrangement links TRBV29-1 to TRBJ2-7, with D possibly being TRBD1 (5 bases). Germline-derived CDR1 and CDR2 are SQVTM and ANQGSEA. The CDR3 has 14 residues. V gave up 2 bases and J gave up 0 bases, with 11 bases separating them.

This rearrangement joins TRBV6-5 to TRBJ1-2; D call uncertain. V lost 10 bases to trimming and J lost 4 bases, with 13 bases between them. Germline CDR1 is MNHEY and CDR2 is SVGAGI. The CDR3 covers 12 residues. CDR3 in amino acids: CATLRAGYGYTF. The CDR3 region has the DNA TGTGCCACCCTTCGGGCAGGCTATGGCTACACCTTC.